One sample yielded the 14 T cell receptor beta chains listed below, sequenced in a study of T-cell memory formation after mild COVID-19. Via MiXCR, TCRdb re-called the 5' RACE reads, giving one row per CDR3 protein. The table includes 470,000 or so distinct CDR3 sequences, around 17% detected once. Specimen: PBMCs or a T cell subset sorted from them (not recorded which). These receptors all stem from a man in his late teens or twenties who had mild COVID-19 (a few samples of this study predate the infection). Cell type and time point are not known.

Only a few counts were recorded for this clonotype. The chain combines TRBV5-1 with TRBJ1-1; TRBD1 might be the D (5 bases). Germline V lookup: CDR1 SGHRS, CDR2 YFSETQ. The CDR3 is 15 residues long. The V and J ends lost 4 bases and 4 bases respectively, with 17 bases between them. CDR3 nucleotides: TGCGCCAGCAGCGCCTTTGGGGTGGGGGGCACTGAAGCTTTCTTT. Its translation: CASSAFGVGGTEAFF.

This chain uses TRBV6-1 with TRBJ1-5; D unresolved. Germline-derived CDR1 and CDR2 are MNHNS and SASEGT. Trimming removed 11 bases at V and 1 base at J, with 12 bases between. The length of the CDR3 is 13 residues. This CDR3 reads CACCIASNQPQHF. The CDR3 DNA reads TGTGCCTGCTGCATAGCGAGCAATCAGCCCCAGCATTTT.

This clonotype was detected ten times or more. The chain employs TRBV24-1 and TRBJ2-1, with D possibly matching TRBD2 (5 bases). The CDR3 totals 12 residues. Trimming stripped 11 bases from V and 4 bases from J, with 11 bases between. Germline CDR1 KGHDR, CDR2 SFDVKD. For the CDR3, the DNA is TGTGCCAGCGGTTCGGGATACAATGAGCAGTTCTTC. This sequence encodes CASGSGYNEQFF.

The gene calls are TRBV12-3 or TRBV12-4 and TRBJ1-2; maybe TRBD1 (5 bases). This CDR3 contains 12 residues. Trimming left V 5 bases short and J 8 bases short, with 12 bases between. The CDR3 loop reads CASSRTGLGYTF. DNA for the CDR3: TGTGCCAGCAGTCGGACGGGACTCGGCTACACCTTC.

The CDR3 sequence is CASSPGGAYSNQPQHF. The CDR3 nucleotides read TGTGCCAGCAGTCCCGGGGGCGCCTATAGCAATCAGCCCCAGCATTTT. V is TRBV6-2 or TRBV6-3 and J is TRBJ1-5; D perhaps matches TRBD1 (6 bases). The germline V gene has CDR1 MNHEY and CDR2 SVGEGT. Trimming stripped 5 bases from V and 0 bases from J, with 14 bases between. The CDR3 has 16 amino acids.

This clonotype was recorded a few times. This sequence joins TRBV4-1 and TRBJ2-1; 11 bases match TRBD2. Looked up from germline, CDR1 is MGHRA and CDR2 is YSYEKL. V lost 0 bases and J lost 0; bases outside the gene matches: 10. The CDR3 runs 20 residues. The DNA of the CDR3 is TGCGCCAGCAGCCAAGATTTGGTCCTAGCGGGGGGTCTCTCCTACAATGAGCAGTTCTTC. Protein sequence: CASSQDLVLAGGLSYNEQFF.

This clonotype was counted at least ten times. This chain uses TRBV6-2 or TRBV6-3 with TRBJ2-7; D ambiguous. The CDR3 totals 10 residues. V was cut by 8 bases and J by 7 bases, with 9 bases left in between. Germline V gene sequence: CDR1 MNHEY, CDR2 SVGEGT. Here the CDR3 DNA reads TGTGCCAGCGGCTACTGGGAGCAGTACTTC. Its protein is CASGYWEQYF.

This chain joins TRBV15 and TRBJ2-7; D uncertain. This CDR3 contains 13 residues. V shed 0 bases and J shed 4 bases, with 7 bases lying between them. Germline CDR1 reads LNHNV; CDR2 reads YYDKDF (reference sequence). The CDR3 DNA reads as TGTGCCACCAGCAGAGATCGCGGTTACGAGCAGTACGTC. This encodes CATSRDRGYEQYV.

This clonotype was picked up a small number of times. This chain joins TRBV7-2 and TRBJ2-3; possibly TRBD1 for D (6 bases). CDR3 length: 13 residues. Per the germline V gene, CDR1 is SGHTA and CDR2 is FQGNSA. Trimming stripped 8 bases from V and 6 bases from J, with 15 bases between. CDR3 region: CASGDRSGDTQYF. DNA of the CDR3: TGTGCCAGCGGCGACAGGTCGGGGGATACGCAGTATTTT. Using reference TRBV7-2 and TRBJ2-3 for the parts outside the CDR3, the full variable domain is GAGVSQSPSNKVTEKGKDVELRCDPISGHTALYWYRQSLGQGLEFLIYFQGNSAPDKSGLPSDRFSAERTGGSVSTLTIQRTQQEDSAVYLCASGDRSGDTQYFGPGTRLTVL.

This clonotype was counted between two and nine times. J is TRBJ2-3 and V is TRBV5-1, with unresolved D. Per the germline V gene, CDR1 is SGHRS and CDR2 is YFSETQ. This CDR3 is 16 amino acids long. Trimming removed 0 bases from V and 6 bases from J, with 17 bases in between. For the CDR3, the DNA is TGCGCCAGCAGCTTGGCGGGCAGTCGTGTTGGGGATACGCAGTATTTT. This codes for CASSLAGSRVGDTQYF.

This clonotype has only a few counts. This rearrangement joins TRBV14 to TRBJ2-7; 7 positions match TRBD1. Trimming removed 4 bases from V and 7 bases from J; junction bases left unmatched: 19. The germline CDR1 and CDR2 sequences are SGHDN and FVKESK. There are 17 residues in the CDR3. The chain's CDR3 is CASSPVAGTAGVSEQYF. The CDR3 bases are TGTGCCAGCAGCCCCGTTGCCGGGACAGCTGGGGTTTCGGAGCAGTACTTC. The entire variable domain, with the rest obtained from reference TRBV14 and TRBJ2-7, is as follows: EAGVTQFPSHSVIEKGQTVTLRCDPISGHDNLYWYRRVMGKEIKFLLHFVKESKQDESGMPNNRFLAERTGGTYSTLKVQPAELEDSGVYFCASSPVAGTAGVSEQYFGPGTRLTVT.

A few counts support this clonotype. The V call is TRBV7-3, the J call TRBJ2-1; D gene ambiguous. Looked up from germline, CDR1 is SGHTA and CDR2 is FQGTGA. The CDR3 covers 12 residues. With 1 base removed from V and 7 bases from J, the gap between germline ends came to 5 bases. CDR3 amino acids: CASSLMKNEQFF. CDR3 DNA sequence: TGTGCCAGCAGCTTAATGAAGAATGAGCAGTTCTTC.

At least ten counts were recorded for this clonotype. This chain uses TRBV10-3 with TRBJ2-4; 8 nucleotides agree with TRBD1. The CDR3 spans 12 residues. J lost 7 bases, V lost 4 bases, and 0 bases had no gene match. Germline values: CDR1 ENHRY, CDR2 SYGVKD. The CDR3 spells CAISGTGNIQYF. The CDR3 region has the DNA TGTGCCATCAGTGGGACAGGGAACATTCAGTACTTC.

This clonotype was observed many times. This chain uses TRBV3-1 with TRBJ2-1, with 8 bases fitting TRBD1. Trimming at V came to 4 bases and at J to 6 bases, leaving 8 bases not matched to a gene. The CDR3 has 15 amino acids. Germline values: CDR1 LGHDT, CDR2 YNNKEL (reference sequence). In DNA form, the CDR3 reads TGTGCCAGCAGCCCGGACAGGGTAATTCTCAATGAGCAGTTCTTC. Amino acid sequence: CASSPDRVILNEQFF.